The clone carrying this T cell receptor beta chain turned up a few times. The antigen remains unidentified. Primers for the PCR totalled 60 Vbeta and 13 Jbeta. The repertoire was sequenced with immunoSEQ multiplex PCR; TCRdb's copy has only in-frame clones and lacks some. The data contain about 170,000 clones, about 88% of them singletons. This sample is drawn from a study of cytomegalovirus exposure and HLA in healthy donors. Notes on the study in general: As a later analysis showed, a missense DCLRE1C variant was linked to trimming of TCR beta V- and J-genes. Investigators reported under 200 TCR beta chains as tied to cytomegalovirus.

Source material: PBMCs. The receptor comes from a man between 18 and 29 years old in good health and CMV-seropositive.

In DNA form, the CDR3 reads TGTGCTAGTGGTTTGGCAGGTAACACTGAAGCTTTCTTT. Translated, it gives CASGLAGNTEAFF. This chain uses TRBV12-5 with TRBJ1-1, with D unclear. V lost 1 base and J 2 bases, leaving 5 bases between the germline ends. Per the germline V gene, CDR1 is LGHNT and CDR2 is FRNRAP. The CDR3 length is 13 residues. The whole variable domain, remainder taken from reference TRBV12-5 and TRBJ1-1, is DARVTQTPRHKVTEMGQEVTMRCQPILGHNTVFWYRQTMMQGLELLAYFRNRAPLDDSGMPKDRFSAEMPDATLATLKIQPSEPRDSAVYFCASGLAGNTEAFFGQGTRLTVV.